Shown below are 32 T cell receptor beta chains from a single sample sequenced in a study of T cell changes during pregnancy in multiple sclerosis. Assay used: immunoSEQ multiplex PCR; TCRdb lists only in-frame clones, some missing. The sample records 90,000 to 100,000 clones, about 94% being singletons. The material was peripheral blood, obtained in the third trimester of pregnancy. The receptors originated from a female donor with multiple sclerosis, enrolled in a pregnancy study.

The chain joins TRBV5-1 to TRBJ1-2, with 8 bases matching TRBD1. Germline values: CDR1 SGHRS, CDR2 YFSETQ. This CDR3 contains 15 residues. The J segment lost 4 bases and the V segment lost 4 bases, leaving 9 bases of the junction unmatched. In DNA, the CDR3 is TGCGCCAGCAGCCCTGGACAGGGCATTCTCTATGGCTACACCTTC. The encoded protein is CASSPGQGILYGYTF.

Comment on this clone: This same CDR3 is encoded by further DNA sequences in the sample. This chain links TRBV9 with TRBJ2-1; 12 nucleotides line up with TRBD2. J gave up 4 bases and V 2 bases, and 1 base lay outside the gene matches. This CDR3 region has 15 residues. Germline-derived CDR1 and CDR2 are SGDLS and YYNGEE. The CDR3 protein is CASSVGLAGYNEQFF. DNA for the CDR3: TGTGCCAGCAGCGTGGGACTAGCGGGTTACAATGAGCAGTTCTTC.

The J gene is TRBJ1-3, the V gene TRBV19; 7 nucleotides agree with TRBD1. With V trimmed by 5 bases and J by 0 bases, 10 bases remained unmatched. CDR3 length equals 17 residues. Germline CDR1 and CDR2: LNHDA and SQIVND (reference sequence). CDR3 nucleotide sequence: TGTGCCAGTAGTGTCCTACAGGGGCGACTCTCTGGAAACACCATATATTTT. This gives the protein CASSVLQGRLSGNTIYF.

The gene calls are TRBV7-8 and TRBJ2-1; no clear D. The length of the CDR3 is 18 residues. V gave up 0 bases and J gave up 0 bases, with 15 bases separating them. CDR1 SGHVS and CDR2 FQNEAQ come from the germline V gene. Written as DNA, the CDR3 is TGTGCCAGCAGCTTAGCGCTGAGCCCTGGTAGCTCCTACAATGAGCAGTTCTTC. Protein product: CASSLALSPGSSYNEQFF.

This chain joins TRBV6-5 and TRBJ2-3, with 8 bases lining up with TRBD2. The CDR3 totals 15 residues. In germline, CDR1 is MNHEY, CDR2 SVGAGI. V dropped 6 bases and J dropped 3; count of bases not matched to a gene: 8. CDR3 amino acids: CASSLSGSATDTQYF. The CDR3 DNA follows: TGTGCCAGCAGCCTAAGCGGGAGCGCGACAGATACGCAGTATTTT.

This rearrangement joins TRBV11-2 to TRBJ2-7; D is undetermined. The length of the CDR3 is 13 residues. Germline loops: CDR1 SGHAT, CDR2 FQNNGV. Deletions cut 2 bases from V and 3 bases from J, with 8 bases between. CDR3 sequence: CASSLYRFYEQYF. The CDR3 bases are TGTGCCAGCAGCTTATATCGGTTCTACGAGCAGTACTTC.

This clone has ten or more counts. This chain joins TRBV28 and TRBJ2-3; 8 bases line up with TRBD1. The J segment lost 5 bases and the V segment lost 7 bases, leaving 11 bases of the junction unmatched. The CDR3 is made up of 15 amino acids. Germline CDR1 and CDR2: MDHEN and SYDVKM. The CDR3 region has the DNA TGTGCCAGCATCTTCCACCAGGACAGGGAAGATACGCAGTATTTT. It translates to CASIFHQDREDTQYF.

The chain combines TRBV19 with TRBJ2-1; 15 bases fit TRBD2. The V gene's germline CDR1 is LNHDA and CDR2 SQIVND (reference sequence). The CDR3 contains 18 residues. With V trimmed by 5 bases and J by 7 bases, 12 bases remained unmatched. The CDR3 region is CASSFHEGLAGGKNEQFF. DNA of the CDR3: TGTGCCAGTAGTTTCCATGAGGGACTAGCGGGAGGAAAGAATGAGCAGTTCTTC.

The V call is TRBV30, the J call TRBJ2-1; 12 bases fit TRBD2. Trimming took 7 bases from V and 10 from J; bases not matched to a gene: 11. CDR3 size: 14 residues. Germline CDR1 is GTSNPN and CDR2 is SVGIG (reference sequence). CDR3 sequence reads: CALETSGSALEQFF. In DNA form, the CDR3 reads TGTGCCTTGGAGACTAGCGGGAGCGCTCTCGAGCAGTTCTTC.

The V call is TRBV7-2, the J call TRBJ1-1; D is undetermined. The germline V gene encodes CDR1 SGHTA and CDR2 FQGNSA. The CDR3 covers 13 residues. Trimming stripped 5 bases from V and 5 bases from J, with 12 bases between. CDR3 nucleotide sequence: TGTGCCAGCAGCCCAGAGGCGGGGACTGAAGCTTTCTTT. Protein: CASSPEAGTEAFF. The entire variable domain, with the rest obtained from reference TRBV7-2 and TRBJ1-1, is as follows: GAGVSQSPSNKVTEKGKDVELRCDPISGHTALYWYRQSLGQGLEFLIYFQGNSAPDKSGLPSDRFSAERTGGSVSTLTIQRTQQEDSAVYLCASSPEAGTEAFFGQGTRLTVV.

The chain carries TRBV27 and TRBJ1-2; 8 bases are a match to TRBD1. The CDR3 sequence is 15 residues long. V trimming: 5 bases; J trimming: 4 bases; junction bases outside the gene matches: 9. CDR1 is MNHEY, CDR2 SMNVEV, per germline (reference sequence). In DNA form, the CDR3 reads TGTGCCAGCAGTCTCCACGGACAGGGCCCCTATGGCTACACCTTC. Residues: CASSLHGQGPYGYTF.

In its sample, this clone was seen once. The chain joins TRBV5-1 to TRBJ1-5; D might be TRBD1 (6 bases). V shed 4 bases and J shed 7 bases, with 21 bases lying between them. The germline CDR1 and CDR2 sequences are SGHRS and YFSETQ. This CDR3 is built from 16 residues. DNA for the CDR3: TGCGCCAGCAGCCCGGGGGGTCAGGGGATAGGGCAGCCCCAGCATTTT. It codes for CASSPGGQGIGQPQHF.

This chain links TRBV6-6 with TRBJ2-7, with D perhaps matching TRBD2 (6 bases). Germline V gene lookup returns CDR1 MNHNY and CDR2 SVGAGI (reference sequence). Trimming took off 5 bases at V and 5 bases at J, with 13 bases between the two ends. This CDR3 comprises 13 residues. The CDR3, as DNA: TGTGCCAGCAGTGGCCGGGAGAACAACGAGCAGTACTTC. This gives the protein CASSGRENNEQYF.

This chain uses TRBV11-2 with TRBJ2-7; D gene uncertain. V lost 5 bases, J lost 1 base, and 21 bases lay in between. The germline gives CDR1 SGHAT, CDR2 FQNNGV. The CDR3 runs 17 residues. CDR3 sequence: CASSTSGPSRASYEQYF. The CDR3, as DNA: TGTGCCAGCAGCACCTCGGGTCCGAGCCGAGCGTCCTACGAGCAGTACTTC.

This clone was found a few times. The CDR3 DNA reads as TGTGCCAGCAGCGTATCGGGGGGACAGGGGTTGGAGACCCAGTACTTC. It yields the protein CASSVSGGQGLETQYF. The chain uses TRBV9 and TRBJ2-5; 10 positions match TRBD1. Germline CDR1 and CDR2: SGDLS and YYNGEE. V shed 1 base and J 5 bases; nucleotides not matched to a gene: 8. This CDR3 has 16 amino acids.

The chain links TRBV28 to TRBJ1-1; possible D gene TRBD1, 5 bases. Germline CDR1 reads MDHEN; CDR2 reads SYDVKM. The V gene lost 2 bases and the J gene lost 10 bases, with 14 bases spanning the gap. The CDR3 is 13 amino acids. CDR3 sequence: CASSLGLGLGAFF. The CDR3 nucleotides read TGTGCCAGCAGTTTAGGCTTGGGGCTAGGAGCTTTCTTT.

The gene calls are TRBV7-2 and TRBJ2-1, with D perhaps matching TRBD2 (6 bases). The CDR3 totals 15 residues. Between the trimmed V and J ends, which lost 5 bases and 7 bases, there was a span of 18 bases. Germline CDR1 is SGHTA and CDR2 is FQGNSA. CDR3: CASSLYLSGENEQFF. The DNA of the CDR3 is TGTGCCAGCAGCCTTTACTTATCGGGGGAAAATGAGCAGTTCTTC.

The chain joins TRBV5-6 to TRBJ2-5; D uncertain. CDR1 and CDR2 (germline): SGHDT, YYEEEE. Between the trimmed V and J ends, which lost 1 base and 4 bases, there was a span of 5 bases. The CDR3 is 12 amino acids. The CDR3: CASSLRRETQYF. As DNA, the CDR3 is TGTGCCAGCAGCTTGCGTCGAGAGACCCAGTACTTC.

The chain recombines TRBV28 with TRBJ1-1, with 7 bases that match TRBD1. J lost 9 bases, V lost 4 bases, and 5 bases had no gene match. CDR1 MDHEN and CDR2 SYDVKM come from the germline V gene. The CDR3 sequence is 12 residues long. This chain's CDR3 is CASSYPGQKAFF. CDR3 DNA: TGTGCCAGCAGTTATCCGGGACAGAAAGCTTTCTTT.

J is TRBJ2-2 and V is TRBV19; tentative D call: TRBD1 (6 bases). CDR3 length: 16 amino acids. CDR1 is LNHDA and CDR2 is SQIVND in the germline V gene (reference sequence). V was cut by 4 bases and J by 0 bases, with 12 bases left in between. This chain's CDR3 is CASSTSGVPNTGELFF. The DNA for the CDR3 is TGTGCCAGTAGTACCTCAGGGGTCCCGAACACCGGGGAGCTGTTTTTT.

The rearrangement links TRBV5-1 to TRBJ1-5, with a possible D match to TRBD1 (5 bases). CDR3 length: 15 residues. Trimming cost V 2 bases and J 5 bases, with 14 bases left between them. Germline CDR1 is SGHRS and CDR2 is YFSETQ. The DNA of the CDR3 is TGCGCCAGCAGCTTAGGAGGGACGGTGGATCAGCCCCAGCATTTT. It specifies CASSLGGTVDQPQHF.

V usage is TRBV6-5 and J usage is TRBJ2-1; 7 positions match TRBD2. CDR3 size: 15 residues. Germline loops: CDR1 MNHEY, CDR2 SVGAGI. Unmatched junction bases numbered 11, after V lost 5 bases and J lost 7 bases. Written as DNA, the CDR3 is TGTGCCAGCAGTCGACCGGGACTACAAACAAATGAGCAGTTCTTC. Translation gives CASSRPGLQTNEQFF.

This chain uses TRBV9 with TRBJ2-2; TRBD1 aligns across 7 bases. Trimming cost V 5 bases and J 0 bases; bases outside gene matches: 7. Germline V lookup: CDR1 SGDLS, CDR2 YYNGEE. CDR3 length equals 16 residues. CDR3: CASSQTQGANTGELFF. The CDR3 region has the DNA TGTGCCAGCAGTCAGACCCAGGGGGCGAACACCGGGGAGCTGTTTTTT.

The chain couples TRBV11-2 to TRBJ2-7, with D perhaps matching TRBD1 (5 bases). The V end lost 6 bases, the J end lost 0 bases, and 12 bases lay between the germline ends. Per germline, CDR1 SGHAT and CDR2 FQNNGV. The CDR3 is 14 residues long. The CDR3 here is CASSYRQSSYEQYF. The CDR3 coding sequence is TGTGCCAGCAGTTATCGACAGAGCTCCTACGAGCAGTACTTC.

The chain has TRBV29-1 and TRBJ1-3; TRBD1 aligns across 8 bases. CDR3 length: 13 residues. Trimming at V came to 7 bases and at J to 4 bases, leaving 6 bases not matched to a gene. CDR1 is SQVTM, CDR2 ANQGSEA, per germline. This CDR3 is CSGKTGAGNTIYF. The CDR3 DNA reads as TGCAGCGGAAAGACAGGGGCCGGAAACACCATATATTTT.

This clone was counted between two and nine times. This chain connects TRBV5-1 to TRBJ2-3; TRBD2 matches at 15 bases. V was clipped by 4 bases and J by 6 bases; unmatched bases: 9. Germline loops: CDR1 SGHRS, CDR2 YFSETQ. This CDR3 has 17 residues. The CDR3 region is CASSLAGLAGGGDTQYF. CDR3 nucleotide sequence: TGCGCCAGCAGCCTGGCCGGACTAGCGGGAGGGGGTGATACGCAGTATTTT.

The genes are TRBV6-6 and TRBJ2-1, with 8 bases matching TRBD2. Germline CDR1 is MNHNY and CDR2 is SVGAGI (reference sequence). This CDR3 comprises 15 residues. Trimming removed 5 bases from V and 9 bases from J; junction bases left unmatched: 12. The DNA for the CDR3 is TGTGCCAGCAGTCCTAAAAGCGGGAGAAGGATTGAGCAGTTCTTC. Its protein product is CASSPKSGRRIEQFF.

The rearrangement joins TRBV28 to TRBJ1-2, with TRBD1 matching over 8 bases. The germline V gene has CDR1 MDHEN and CDR2 SYDVKM. V gave up 4 bases and J gave up 8 bases; unmatched junction bases: 15. This CDR3 is 16 amino acids long. The CDR3 nucleotides read TGTGCCAGCAGTTCCGGTTTACAGGGGGTTGGTATAGGCTACACCTTC. This encodes CASSSGLQGVGIGYTF.

This chain joins TRBV30 and TRBJ1-1; 9 nucleotides agree with TRBD1. CDR3 size: 12 residues. Germline lookup yields CDR1 GTSNPN and CDR2 SVGIG (reference sequence). Trimming removed 1 base from V and 6 bases from J; junction bases left unmatched: 0. The CDR3 region is CAWSGQGAEAFF. In DNA, the CDR3 is TGTGCCTGGAGTGGACAGGGGGCTGAAGCTTTCTTT.

V is TRBV27 and J is TRBJ2-5; D uncertain. V dropped 4 bases and J dropped 5 bases, with 11 bases sitting between them. Per the germline V gene, CDR1 is MNHEY and CDR2 is SMNVEV (reference sequence). This CDR3 comprises 13 residues. The CDR3 region is CASSSMYGETQYF. The CDR3 region has the DNA TGTGCCAGCAGTTCTATGTATGGTGAGACCCAGTACTTC.

This clone came up once. The V gene is TRBV2, the J gene TRBJ1-4; no definite D call. Looked up from germline, CDR1 is SNHLY and CDR2 is FYNNEI. V lost 7 bases, J lost 0 bases, and 9 bases lay in between. CDR3 length equals 14 residues. The CDR3 loop is CASTVGSTNEKLFF. In DNA, the CDR3 is TGTGCCAGCACCGTCGGTTCAACTAATGAAAAACTGTTTTTT.

The chain uses TRBV27 and TRBJ2-4, with D perhaps TRBD1 (6 bases). The CDR3 extends over 16 amino acids. V lost 6 bases and J lost 2, with 17 bases in between. Germline-derived CDR1 and CDR2 are MNHEY and SMNVEV (reference sequence). The CDR3 loop reads CASSPTGLRSKNIQYF. DNA for the CDR3: TGTGCCAGCAGCCCAACAGGGTTGAGGTCCAAAAACATTCAGTACTTC.